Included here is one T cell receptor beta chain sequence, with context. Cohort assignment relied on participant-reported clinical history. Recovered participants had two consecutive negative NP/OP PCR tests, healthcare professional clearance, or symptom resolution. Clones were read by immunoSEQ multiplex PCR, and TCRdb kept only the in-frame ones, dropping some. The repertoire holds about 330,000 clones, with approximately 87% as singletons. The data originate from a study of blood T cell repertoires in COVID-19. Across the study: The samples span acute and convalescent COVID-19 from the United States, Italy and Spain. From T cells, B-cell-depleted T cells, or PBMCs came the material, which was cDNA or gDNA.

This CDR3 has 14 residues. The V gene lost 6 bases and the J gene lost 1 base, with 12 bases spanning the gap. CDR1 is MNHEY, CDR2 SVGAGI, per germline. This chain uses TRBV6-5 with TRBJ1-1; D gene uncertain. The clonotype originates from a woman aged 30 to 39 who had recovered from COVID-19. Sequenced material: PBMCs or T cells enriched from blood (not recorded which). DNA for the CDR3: TGTGCCAGCAGATCTCTCTATAAGAACACTGAAGCTTTCTTT. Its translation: CASRSLYKNTEAFF.